This T cell receptor (beta chain) was identified in a study of cytomegalovirus exposure and HLA in healthy donors (TCRdb year 2017). About the full investigation: The 650 to 800 repertoires of the first cohort and the approximately 110 validation repertoires were produced on the same platform, according to a later analysis. To predict cytomegalovirus infection status, the study brought together high-throughput TCR immunosequencing, statistical association of individual TCRs with disease status, and machine learning. The study aimed to test whether signatures of past pathogen exposure could be identified by cataloging public T cell receptors. A separate validation cohort of roughly 130 different subjects was used in addition to the roughly 720-subject first cohort. The investigation overall reported the following: The authors suggested that the approach could potentially be generalized to other disease states and immunological phenotypes. The classifier was reported to diagnose cytomegalovirus status with high specificity and sensitivity in both the original and validation cohorts. A later analysis found that TCRs clustered in the first cohort also tended to co-occur in the roughly 120 validation repertoires, with roughly 95% of cluster scores above 0. The study listed 164 TCR beta chains as associated with cytomegalovirus. Most TCR sequences were observed very rarely across donors, whereas some public TCRs were present in many individuals. All 120 repertoires were used to score co-occurrence in the validation cohort in a later analysis, because that analysis had no HLA typing for the cohort. Three of the identified cytomegalovirus-associated TCR beta chains were confirmed in vitro to be specific for cytomegalovirus antigens.

Separate from the roughly 650-subject first cohort, the validation cohort of over 90 subjects was the group to which the donors belonged. Remarks on this clone: Its antigen specificity is not known. No much larger clone is present one base from it, and per-base qualities are unavailable.

The library was prepared using the immunoSEQ multiplex PCR assay. Turning to the authors' computational methods: A statistical classification framework was built for diagnosing cytomegalovirus status from the catalog of TCR beta chain sequences. Not all clones reach the TCRdb copy of this immuneACCESS table, which keeps in-frame sequences only. Checked studies attribute under half of the gap to unresolved V genes and leave the rest unexplained. V and J calls and clone size are copied from that table; D and trimming were computed from the DNA. The sample table lists a few hundred thousand clones, nearly 90% of them with a count of one. Together, the top ten hold under 0.4% of the sample. Sequenced sample: PBMCs. This clonotype originated in a woman between 18 and 29 years old in good health and CMV-seronegative.

The base sequence is TGCGCCAGCAGCGGCGACAGGGGACTGGGGGAAAAACTGTTTTTT. This gives the protein CASSGDRGLGEKLFF. The rearrangement joined TRBV5-1 to TRBJ1-4; 8 bases in the junction line up with TRBD1. Unmatched junction bases come to 10, with V trimmed by 4 bases and J by 8 bases. CDR1 and CDR2 were assigned from the germline V gene as SGHRS and YFSETQ. Reading from cysteine to phenylalanine, the CDR3 counts 15 amino acids. Only the CDR3 region is kept as DNA, spanning 45 bases read in frame from base 1.